This TCR beta chain emerged from a study of Ad26.COV2.S vaccination and SARS-CoV-2 variants (dated by TCRdb to 2020 to 2023). The study in broad terms: Donors in the vaccine arm were drawn from COV1001, a phase I-IIa trial of Ad26.COV2.S in healthy adults that was multicentre, randomized, double-blind and placebo-controlled. Ad26.COV2.S was administered intramuscularly at a dose of 5x10^10 or 1x10^11 viral particles, either as one shot or as two shots given 56 days apart. Sequencing of the TCRbeta repertoire served to evaluate the specificity and breadth of SARS-CoV-2-reactive T cell receptors following Ad26.COV2.S vaccination. A total of around 32 samples were included in the TCR-sequenced set, comprising about 20 Ad26.COV2.S vaccine recipients, 5 placebo recipients and 8 SARS-CoV-2 convalescent individuals. Trial participants were randomized into five groups of five, in which low-dose or high-dose Ad26.COV2.S was given once or twice, or placebo was given on both occasions. Investigators did not know the trial group allocation while performing experiments and assessing outcomes. The study at large found these results: Vaccine and placebo recipients had similar non-spike TCR breadth, a finding consistent with the vaccine containing only spike. It was noted by the authors that total T cell responses may have been underestimated by the TCR breadth and depth analyses. The study lacked the statistical power to compare responses across vaccine doses or regimens. Ad26.COV2.S recipients had higher spike-specific TCR breadth than placebo recipients (P = 0.0014). After vaccination, spike-specific CD8+ and CD4+ T cell responses were reported to show substantial breadth.

The immunoSEQ Assay was used to sequence TCRbeta CDR3 regions. After extraction, genomic DNA underwent amplification by bias-controlled multiplex PCR, followed by high-throughput sequencing. Concerning the study's data processing: Collapsing and filtering of sequences were performed to quantify the absolute abundance of each unique TCRbeta CDR3 region. T cell fraction was estimated by normalization of TCRbeta template counts to usable DNA, with usable DNA being measured through amplification of reference genes present in all nucleated cells. Repertoire TCRs were annotated as SARS-CoV-2-specific when V gene, CDR3 amino acid sequence and J gene were exactly matched to a known reactive TCR set. The reference SARS-CoV-2 TCR set was obtained from MIRA and was filtered for enrichment in COVID-19-positive ImmuneCODE repertoires, whereby public or cross-reactive TCRs were removed. Using the MIRA antigens, annotated TCRs were further analysed by specific ORF or by position within an ORF. Breadth was defined as the number of annotated unique rearrangements divided by the total number of unique productive rearrangements, and depth was defined as the summed frequency of the annotated unique rearrangements. Two-sided Wilcoxon rank-sum tests were used to compare TCR breadth between groups. The clones in this table, taken by TCRdb from immuneACCESS, are in-frame only. Not every clone is retained; where verified, under half of the shortfall comes from an unresolved V gene, and the cause of the rest is unknown. V and J calls and clone size come straight from that table; D and trimming were deduced from the DNA. Across this sample there are some 480,000 clones, with around nine tenths seen only once. The ten largest clones capture around 13% of the sample.

The germline V gene encodes CDR1 SNHLY and CDR2 FYNNEI. The cysteine opens and the phenylalanine closes a CDR3 of 15 amino acids. The only DNA kept is the CDR3, 45 bases in frame from the first base. Trimmed from V: 4 bases; trimmed from J: 1 base; junction bases lacking a gene match: 5. As to this clone: This clone's antigen is unknown. No base quality values were provided; no much bigger clone lies one nucleotide off.

The treatment or condition label corresponds to: around 19 received Ad26.COV2.S at low or high dose, single or two shots; 5 received placebo; per-sample allocation not given. Repertoires of vaccine and placebo recipients were sequenced from samples collected on day 63 after the first injection. Between 29 July and 7 August 2020, Cohort 1b enrolled around 24 adults aged 18-55 years at one site in Boston, USA. Ad26.COV2.S was a replication-incompetent adenovirus type 26 vector that expressed a prefusion-stabilized SARS-CoV-2 spike protein derived from the original Wuhan strain. The TCR originated in a person aged 18-65 years who received the Ad26.COV2.S COVID-19 vaccine or a placebo. Sequenced here: peripheral blood, sampled in a trial of Ad26.COV2.S vaccine versus placebo. This chain is built from TRBV2 and TRBJ2-3, with 7 bases aligning to TRBD1. The DNA is as follows: TGTGCCAGCAGTGGTAGACAGGGAGGCACAGATACGCAGTATTTT. Its translation is CASSGRQGGTDTQYF.